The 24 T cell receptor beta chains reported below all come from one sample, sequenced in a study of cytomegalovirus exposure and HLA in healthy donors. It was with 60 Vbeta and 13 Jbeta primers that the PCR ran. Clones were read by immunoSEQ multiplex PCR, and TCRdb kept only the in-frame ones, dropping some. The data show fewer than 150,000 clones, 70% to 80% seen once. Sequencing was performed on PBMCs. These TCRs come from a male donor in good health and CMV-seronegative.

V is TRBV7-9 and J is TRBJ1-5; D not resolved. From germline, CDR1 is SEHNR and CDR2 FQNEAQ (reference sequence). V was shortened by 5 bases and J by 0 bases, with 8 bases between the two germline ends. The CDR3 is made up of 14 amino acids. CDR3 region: CASSAYDSNQPQHF. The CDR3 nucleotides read TGTGCCAGCAGCGCCTACGATAGCAATCAGCCCCAGCATTTT.

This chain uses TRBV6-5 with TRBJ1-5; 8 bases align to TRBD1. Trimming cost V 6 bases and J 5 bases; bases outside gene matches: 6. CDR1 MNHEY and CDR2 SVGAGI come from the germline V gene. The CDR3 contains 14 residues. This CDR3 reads CASSLGQGDQPQHF. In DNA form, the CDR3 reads TGTGCCAGCAGCCTTGGACAGGGAGATCAGCCCCAGCATTTT.

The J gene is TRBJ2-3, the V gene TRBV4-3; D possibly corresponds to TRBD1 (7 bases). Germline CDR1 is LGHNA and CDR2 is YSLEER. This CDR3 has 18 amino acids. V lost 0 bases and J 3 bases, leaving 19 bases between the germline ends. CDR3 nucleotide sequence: TGCGCCAGCAGCCAAGATCGTCAGGGGGGAGACCCTACAGATACGCAGTATTTT. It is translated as CASSQDRQGGDPTDTQYF.

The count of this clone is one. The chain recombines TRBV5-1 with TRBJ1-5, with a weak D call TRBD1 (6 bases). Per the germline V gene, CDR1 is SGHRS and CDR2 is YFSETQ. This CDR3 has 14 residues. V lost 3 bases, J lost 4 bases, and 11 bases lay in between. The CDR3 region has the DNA TGCGCCAGCAGCTACGGGACACCTAATCAGCCCCAGCATTTT. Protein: CASSYGTPNQPQHF.

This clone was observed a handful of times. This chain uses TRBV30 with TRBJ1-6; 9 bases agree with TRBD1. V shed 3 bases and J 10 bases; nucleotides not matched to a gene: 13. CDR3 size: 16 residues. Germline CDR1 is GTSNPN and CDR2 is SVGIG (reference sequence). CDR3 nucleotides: TGTGCCTGGAGAACGGGACAGGGCCCGTCGGTGTCACCCCTCCACTTT. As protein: CAWRTGQGPSVSPLHF.

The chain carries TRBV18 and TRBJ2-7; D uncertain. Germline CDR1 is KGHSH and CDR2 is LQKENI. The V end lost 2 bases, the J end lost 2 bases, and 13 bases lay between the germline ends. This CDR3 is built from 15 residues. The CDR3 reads CASSPDLGRTYEQYF. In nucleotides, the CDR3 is TGTGCCAGCTCACCAGACCTCGGCAGGACCTACGAGCAGTACTTC. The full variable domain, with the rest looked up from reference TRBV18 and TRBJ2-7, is NAGVMQNPRHLVRRRGQEARLRCSPMKGHSHVYWYRQLPEEGLKFMVYLQKENIIDESGMPKERFSAEFPKEGPSILRIQQVVRGDSAAYFCASSPDLGRTYEQYFGPGTRLTVT.

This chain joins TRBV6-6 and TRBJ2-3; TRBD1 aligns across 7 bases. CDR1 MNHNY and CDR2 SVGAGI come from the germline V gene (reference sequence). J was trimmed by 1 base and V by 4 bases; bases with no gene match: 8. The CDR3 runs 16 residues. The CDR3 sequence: CASSSTDRTGTDTQYF. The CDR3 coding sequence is TGTGCCAGCAGTTCCACGGACAGGACCGGCACAGATACGCAGTATTTT.

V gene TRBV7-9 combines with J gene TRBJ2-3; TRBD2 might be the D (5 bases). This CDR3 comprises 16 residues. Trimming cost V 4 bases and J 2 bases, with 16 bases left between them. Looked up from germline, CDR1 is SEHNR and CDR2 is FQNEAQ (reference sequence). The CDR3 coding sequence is TGTGCCAGCAGCTCCCCCGGAGGCAAACTCACAGATACGCAGTATTTT. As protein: CASSSPGGKLTDTQYF.

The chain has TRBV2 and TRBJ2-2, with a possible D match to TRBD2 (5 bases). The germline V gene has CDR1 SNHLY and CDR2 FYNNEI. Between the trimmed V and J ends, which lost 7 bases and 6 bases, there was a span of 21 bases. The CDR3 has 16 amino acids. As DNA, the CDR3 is TGTGCCAGCAATCGTAGGACTTTTATCACCCCCGGGGAGCTGTTTTTT. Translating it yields CASNRRTFITPGELFF.

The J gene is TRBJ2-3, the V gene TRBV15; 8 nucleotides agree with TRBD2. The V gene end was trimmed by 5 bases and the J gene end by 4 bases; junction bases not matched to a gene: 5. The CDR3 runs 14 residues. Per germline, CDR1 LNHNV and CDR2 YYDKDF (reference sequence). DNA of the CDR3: TGTGCCACCAGCGACCGGCGGGGGGCAGATACGCAGTATTTT. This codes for CATSDRRGADTQYF.

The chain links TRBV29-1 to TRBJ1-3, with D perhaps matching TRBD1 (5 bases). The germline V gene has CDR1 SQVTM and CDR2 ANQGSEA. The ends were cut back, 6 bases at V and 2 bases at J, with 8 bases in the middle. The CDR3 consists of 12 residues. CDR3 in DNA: TGCAGCGTCGCGGACACTGGAAACACCATATATTTT. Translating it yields CSVADTGNTIYF.

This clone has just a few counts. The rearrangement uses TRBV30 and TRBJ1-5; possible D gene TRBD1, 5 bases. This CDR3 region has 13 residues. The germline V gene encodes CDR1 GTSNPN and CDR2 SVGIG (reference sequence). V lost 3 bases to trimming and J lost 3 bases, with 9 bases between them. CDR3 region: CAWSRDDNQPQHF. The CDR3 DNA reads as TGTGCCTGGAGCAGGGATGACAATCAGCCCCAGCATTTT.

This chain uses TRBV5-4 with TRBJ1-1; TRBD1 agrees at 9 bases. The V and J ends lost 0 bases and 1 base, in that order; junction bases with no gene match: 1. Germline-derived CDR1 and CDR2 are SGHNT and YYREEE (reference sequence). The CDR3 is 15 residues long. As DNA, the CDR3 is TGTGCCAGCAGCTTGGCGGACAGGGGGAACACTGAAGCTTTCTTT. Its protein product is CASSLADRGNTEAFF.

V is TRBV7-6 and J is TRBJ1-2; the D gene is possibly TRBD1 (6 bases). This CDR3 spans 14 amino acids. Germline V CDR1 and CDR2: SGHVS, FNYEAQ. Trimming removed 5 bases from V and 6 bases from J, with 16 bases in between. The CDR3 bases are TGTGCCAGCAGCCCTCGAGGGGGGGGAGATGGCTACACCTTC. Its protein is CASSPRGGGDGYTF.

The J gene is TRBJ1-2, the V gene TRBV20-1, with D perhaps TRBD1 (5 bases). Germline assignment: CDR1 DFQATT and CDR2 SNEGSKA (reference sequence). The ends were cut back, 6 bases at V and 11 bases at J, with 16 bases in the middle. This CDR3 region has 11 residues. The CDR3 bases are TGCAGTGCGGGACTGAGCTTAAGGTACACCTTC. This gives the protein CSAGLSLRYTF.

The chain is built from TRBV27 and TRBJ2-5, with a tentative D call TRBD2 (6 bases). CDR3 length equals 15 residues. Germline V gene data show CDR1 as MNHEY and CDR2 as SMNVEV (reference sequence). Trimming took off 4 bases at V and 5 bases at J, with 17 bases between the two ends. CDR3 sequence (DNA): TGTGCCAGCAGTTCCCGGGCTAGCGAGGAGGAGACCCAGTACTTC. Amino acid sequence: CASSSRASEEETQYF.

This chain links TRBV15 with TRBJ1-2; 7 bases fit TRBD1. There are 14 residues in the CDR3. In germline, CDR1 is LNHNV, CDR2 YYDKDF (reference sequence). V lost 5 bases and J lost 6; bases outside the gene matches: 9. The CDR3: CATSWAGTAHGYTF. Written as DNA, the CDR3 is TGTGCCACCAGCTGGGCCGGGACAGCTCATGGCTACACCTTC.

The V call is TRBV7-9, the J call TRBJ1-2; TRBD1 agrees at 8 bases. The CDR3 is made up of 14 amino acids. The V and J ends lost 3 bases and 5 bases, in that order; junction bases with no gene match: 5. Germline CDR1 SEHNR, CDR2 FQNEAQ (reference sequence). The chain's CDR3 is CASSFPGGGYGYTF. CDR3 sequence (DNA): TGTGCCAGCAGCTTTCCAGGGGGCGGGTATGGCTACACCTTC. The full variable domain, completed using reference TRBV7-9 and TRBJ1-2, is DTGVSQNPRHKITKRGQNVTFRCDPISEHNRLYWYRQTLGQGPEFLTYFQNEAQLEKSRLLSDRFSAERPKGSFSTLEIQRTEQGDSAMYLCASSFPGGGYGYTFGSGTRLTVV.

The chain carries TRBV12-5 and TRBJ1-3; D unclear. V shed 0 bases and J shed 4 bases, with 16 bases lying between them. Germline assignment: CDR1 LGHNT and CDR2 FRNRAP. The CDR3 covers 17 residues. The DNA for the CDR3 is TGTGCTAGTGGTTTGGTACCGGGTCAGCAAGCCGGAAACACCATATATTTT. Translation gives CASGLVPGQQAGNTIYF.

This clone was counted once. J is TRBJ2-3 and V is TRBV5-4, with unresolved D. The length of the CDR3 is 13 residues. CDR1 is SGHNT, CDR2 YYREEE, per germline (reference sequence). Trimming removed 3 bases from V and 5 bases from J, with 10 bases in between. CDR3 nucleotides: TGTGCCAGCAGCTCCGATCCGGGAGATACGCAGTATTTT. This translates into CASSSDPGDTQYF.

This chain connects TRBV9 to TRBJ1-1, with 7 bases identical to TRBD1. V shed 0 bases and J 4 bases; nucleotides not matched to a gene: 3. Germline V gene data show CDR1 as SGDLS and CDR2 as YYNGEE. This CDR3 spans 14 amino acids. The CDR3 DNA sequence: TGTGCCAGCAGCGTAGCAGGGGGGATCACTGAAGCTTTCTTT. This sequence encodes CASSVAGGITEAFF.

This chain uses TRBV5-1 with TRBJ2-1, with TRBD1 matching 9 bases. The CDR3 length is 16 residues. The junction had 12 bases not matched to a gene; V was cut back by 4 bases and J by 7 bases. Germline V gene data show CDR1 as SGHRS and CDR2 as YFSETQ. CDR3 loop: CASSERSGTGPNEQFF. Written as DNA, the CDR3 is TGCGCCAGCAGCGAACGTTCCGGGACAGGGCCAAATGAGCAGTTCTTC.

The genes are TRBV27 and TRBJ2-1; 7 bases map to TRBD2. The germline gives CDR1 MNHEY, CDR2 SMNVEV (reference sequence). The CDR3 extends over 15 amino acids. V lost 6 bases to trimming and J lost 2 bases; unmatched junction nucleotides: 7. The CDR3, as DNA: TGTGCCAGCAGCCTCTTCGGGGGGACCTACAATGAGCAGTTCTTC. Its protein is CASSLFGGTYNEQFF.

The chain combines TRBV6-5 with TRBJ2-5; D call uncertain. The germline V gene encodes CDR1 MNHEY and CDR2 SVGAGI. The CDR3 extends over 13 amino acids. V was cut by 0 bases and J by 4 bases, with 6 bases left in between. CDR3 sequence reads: CASSYSSGETQYF. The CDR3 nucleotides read TGTGCCAGCAGTTACTCGTCCGGAGAGACCCAGTACTTC.